Reported below is one TCR beta chain. The V end lost 6 bases, the J end lost 3 bases, and 12 bases lay between the germline ends. The CDR3 length is 13 residues. Per germline, CDR1 SGHTA and CDR2 FQGNSA. This sample stems from a study of low-dose radiotherapy and immunotherapy resistance in tumors. On the study more broadly: Study patients were administered oral aspirin at 300 mg daily for four cycles from cycle 1 day 1.

Gene-specific TRAV and TRBV primers were used for first-strand cDNA, covering alpha and beta chains. The PCR that amplified TCRs ran for approximately 18 cycles, relying on a constant-region primer and a V-primer adapter. In TCRdb, the reads were re-called with MiXCR into one record per CDR3 protein. The profile shows approximately 30,000 distinct CDR3 sequences, under 55% of them singletons. The time point: after trial treatment. The treatment denotes: LDRT plus nivolumab, ipilimumab, low-dose cyclophosphamide and aspirin (RACIN trial). The sequence derives from a male donor with gallbladder cancer. The chain carries TRBV7-2 and TRBJ2-7; D unresolved. The source material was PBMCs, sampled after low-dose radiotherapy plus immunotherapy. CDR3 sequence reads: CASSPAEDYEQYF. Written as DNA, the CDR3 is TGTGCCAGCAGTCCGGCCGAAGACTACGAGCAGTACTTC.